This is a list of T cell receptor beta chains from one sample in a study of cytomegalovirus exposure and HLA in healthy donors. TCRdb keeps only in-frame clones here, not all; method: immunoSEQ multiplex PCR. This table has around 120,000 clones, around 80% appearing once. Sequenced material: PBMCs. Receptor source: a female donor in good health and CMV-seropositive. Both conserved end residues are part of each CDR3. A D gene is named only where the DNA matches it firmly. Size tells how often a clone was seen (once, few, many) or the class of an expanded clone, and some rows leave it out.

CDR3 protein | CDR3 DNA | D gene | clone size | J gene | V gene
CASSYGSAGNEQFF | TGCGCCAGCAGTTACGGGAGCGCTGGCAATGAGCAGTTCTTC | . | . | TRBJ2-1 | TRBV10-1
CASSIGTAYGYTF | TGTGCCAGTAGTATCGGGACAGCCTATGGCTACACCTTC | TRBD1 | . | TRBJ1-2 | TRBV19
CASSQAGGSDTQYF | TGTGCCAGCAGCCAAGCGGGGGGTTCAGATACGCAGTATTTT | TRBD2 | once | TRBJ2-3 | TRBV4-2
CASSQYTGELFF | TGTGCCAGCAGCCAATACACCGGGGAGCTGTTTTTT | . | . | TRBJ2-2 | TRBV7-3
CASSHREGPYEQYF | TGTGCCAGCAGTCACCGGGAGGGCCCCTACGAGCAGTACTTC | TRBD2 | . | TRBJ2-7 | TRBV6-5
CASSPEGGQETQYF | TGCGCCAGCAGCCCGGAAGGGGGCCAAGAGACCCAGTACTTC | . | . | TRBJ2-5 | TRBV5-1
CASSVTGQETQYF | TGTGCCAGCAGTGTTACAGGGCAAGAGACCCAGTACTTC | . | . | TRBJ2-5 | TRBV9
CASSETGGGYEQYF | TGCGCCAGCAGTGAAACGGGAGGGGGGTACGAGCAGTACTTC | TRBD2 | . | TRBJ2-7 | TRBV10-2
CASSLVSGNTDTQYF | TGTGCCAGCAGCTTAGTATCGGGGAATACAGATACGCAGTATTTT | . | . | TRBJ2-3 | TRBV7-2
CATSPTPSRTGNDAFF | TGTGCCACCAGCCCTACCCCTTCAAGGACAGGGAATGATGCTTTCTTT | TRBD1 | . | TRBJ1-1 | TRBV15
CSVEGAQGIKVDEQFF | TGCAGCGTTGAAGGGGCACAGGGGATAAAGGTCGATGAGCAGTTCTTC | TRBD1 | . | TRBJ2-1 | TRBV29-1
CSVDRGFSAFF | TGCAGCGTTGACAGAGGGTTCTCGGCTTTCTTT | . | few | TRBJ1-1 | TRBV29-1
CSAKGVTEAFF | TGCAGTGCTAAAGGGGTAACTGAAGCTTTCTTT | . | . | TRBJ1-1 | TRBV20-1
CASSAQTKLNYGYTF | TGTGCCAGCAGCGCCCAGACAAAATTAAACTATGGCTACACCTTC | . | . | TRBJ1-2 | TRBV9
CASSEDREETQYF | TGTGCCAGCAGTGAGGACAGGGAAGAGACCCAGTACTTC | TRBD1 | once | TRBJ2-5 | TRBV6-1
CSVVLVGESTDTQYF | TGCAGCGTTGTCTTGGTCGGGGAGAGCACAGATACGCAGTATTTT | . | . | TRBJ2-3 | TRBV29-1
CSAVQGTRAFF | TGCAGTGCGGTACAGGGGACCAGGGCTTTCTTT | TRBD1 | . | TRBJ1-1 | TRBV20-1
CASSYRGSPLHF | TGTGCCAGCAGTTACCGGGGATCACCCCTCCACTTT | . | . | TRBJ1-6 | TRBV6-5
CASSGGTGIGIYNEQFF | TGTGCCAGTAGTGGAGGGACAGGCATAGGGATATACAATGAGCAGTTCTTC | TRBD1 | . | TRBJ2-1 | TRBV19
CASSPPNSGTEAFF | TGTGCCAGCAGTCCTCCCAACAGCGGAACTGAAGCTTTCTTT | . | . | TRBJ1-1 | TRBV28
CASSQADRSSRNTIYF | TGTGCCAGCAGCCAAGCAGACAGATCGAGCAGAAACACCATATATTTT | . | . | TRBJ1-3 | TRBV4-2
CASRVRGTGELFF | TGTGCCAGCAGAGTCAGGGGCACCGGGGAGCTGTTTTTT | . | . | TRBJ2-2 | TRBV2
CASSLSGGLLYNEQFF | TGTGCCAGCAGTTTATCTGGGGGACTCTTGTACAATGAGCAGTTCTTC | . | few | TRBJ2-1 | TRBV27
CASSPTGSYEQYF | TGTGCCAGCAGCCCGACGGGCTCCTACGAGCAGTACTTC | . | once | TRBJ2-7 | TRBV7-9
CSVERGLYGYTF | TGCAGCGTTGAACGAGGGCTCTATGGCTACACCTTC | . | few | TRBJ1-2 | TRBV29-1
CASRFGQGISYEQYF | TGCGCCAGCAGATTCGGTCAGGGGATCTCCTACGAGCAGTACTTC | . | few | TRBJ2-7 | TRBV5-1
CASSLYSSYEQYF | TGTGCCAGCAGTTTATACAGCTCCTACGAGCAGTACTTC | . | few | TRBJ2-7 | TRBV28
CAISPQETDTQYF | TGTGCCATCAGTCCCCAGGAAACAGATACGCAGTATTTT | . | . | TRBJ2-3 | TRBV10-3
CASSQDRTGVFLRSGANVLTF | TGCGCCAGCAGCCAAGATCGGACAGGGGTATTTCTTCGGTCTGGGGCCAACGTCCTGACTTTC | TRBD1 | . | TRBJ2-6 | TRBV4-3
CASSRQETQYF | TGCGCCAGCAGCCGCCAAGAGACCCAGTACTTC | . | once | TRBJ2-5 | TRBV5-1
CASSLFREDTGELFF | TGCGCCAGCAGCTTGTTTCGAGAAGACACCGGGGAGCTGTTTTTT | . | once | TRBJ2-2 | TRBV5-1
CASSLGQVISGNTIYF | TGCGCCAGCAGCTTGGGACAGGTCATCTCTGGAAACACCATATATTTT | . | . | TRBJ1-3 | TRBV5-1
CASSSIAGEQYF | TGTGCCAGCAGCTCGATAGCGGGCGAGCAGTACTTC | TRBD2 | . | TRBJ2-7 | TRBV13
CASSRTSGSKLDTQYF | TGTGCCAGCAGCCGGACTAGCGGGAGTAAATTAGATACGCAGTATTTT | TRBD2 | . | TRBJ2-3 | TRBV7-2